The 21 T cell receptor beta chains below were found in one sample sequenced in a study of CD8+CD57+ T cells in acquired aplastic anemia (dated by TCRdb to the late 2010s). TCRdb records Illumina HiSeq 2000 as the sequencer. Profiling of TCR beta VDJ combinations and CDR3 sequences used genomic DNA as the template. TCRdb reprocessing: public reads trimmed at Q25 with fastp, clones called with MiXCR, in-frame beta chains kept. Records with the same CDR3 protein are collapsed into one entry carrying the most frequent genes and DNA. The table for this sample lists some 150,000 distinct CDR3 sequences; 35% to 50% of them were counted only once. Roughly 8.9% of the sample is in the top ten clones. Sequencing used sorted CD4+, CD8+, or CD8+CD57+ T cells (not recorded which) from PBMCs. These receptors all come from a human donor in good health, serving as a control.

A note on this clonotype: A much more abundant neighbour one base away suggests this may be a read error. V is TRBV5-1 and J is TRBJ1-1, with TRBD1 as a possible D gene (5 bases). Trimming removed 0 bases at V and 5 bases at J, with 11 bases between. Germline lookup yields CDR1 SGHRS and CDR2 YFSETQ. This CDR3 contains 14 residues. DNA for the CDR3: TGCGCCAGCAGCTTGGGCGCCAGGGCGACTGAAGCTTTCTTT. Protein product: CASSLGARATEAFF.

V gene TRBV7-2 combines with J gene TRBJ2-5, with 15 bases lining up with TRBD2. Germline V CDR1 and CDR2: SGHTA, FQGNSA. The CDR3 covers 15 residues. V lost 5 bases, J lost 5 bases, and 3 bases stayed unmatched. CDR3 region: CASSRGLAGGETQYF. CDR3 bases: TGTGCCAGCAGCCGTGGACTAGCGGGAGGGGAGACCCAGTACTTC.

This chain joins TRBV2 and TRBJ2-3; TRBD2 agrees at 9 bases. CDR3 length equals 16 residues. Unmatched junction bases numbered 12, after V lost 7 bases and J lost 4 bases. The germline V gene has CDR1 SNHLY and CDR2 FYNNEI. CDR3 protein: CASKKGLADVADTQYF. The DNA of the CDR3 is TGTGCCAGCAAGAAGGGACTAGCCGACGTAGCAGATACGCAGTATTTT.

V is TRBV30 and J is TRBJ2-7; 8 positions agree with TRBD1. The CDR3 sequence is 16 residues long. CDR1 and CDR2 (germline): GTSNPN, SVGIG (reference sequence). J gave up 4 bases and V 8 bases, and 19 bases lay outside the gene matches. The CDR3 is CAGRKPDRVLGYEQYF. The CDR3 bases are TGTGCCGGACGAAAACCGGACAGGGTATTAGGATACGAGCAGTACTTC. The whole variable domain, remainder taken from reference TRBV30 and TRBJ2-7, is SQTIHQWPATLVQPVGSPLSLECTVEGTSNPNLYWYRQAAGRGLQLLFYSVGIGQISSEVPQNLSASRPQDRQFILSSKKLLLSDSGFYLCAGRKPDRVLGYEQYFGPGTRLTVT.

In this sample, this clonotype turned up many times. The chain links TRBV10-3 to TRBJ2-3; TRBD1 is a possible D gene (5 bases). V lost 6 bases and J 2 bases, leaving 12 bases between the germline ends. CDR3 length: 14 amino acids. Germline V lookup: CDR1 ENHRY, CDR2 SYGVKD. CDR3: CAIRQDKHTDTQYF. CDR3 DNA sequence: TGTGCCATCAGGCAGGACAAGCACACAGATACGCAGTATTTT.

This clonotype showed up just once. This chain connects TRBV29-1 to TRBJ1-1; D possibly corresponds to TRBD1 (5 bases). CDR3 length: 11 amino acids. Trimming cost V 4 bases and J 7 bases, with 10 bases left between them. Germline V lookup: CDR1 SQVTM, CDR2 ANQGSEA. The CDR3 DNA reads TGCAGCGTTGGTGGCGGGGGTGAAGCTTTCTTT. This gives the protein CSVGGGGEAFF.

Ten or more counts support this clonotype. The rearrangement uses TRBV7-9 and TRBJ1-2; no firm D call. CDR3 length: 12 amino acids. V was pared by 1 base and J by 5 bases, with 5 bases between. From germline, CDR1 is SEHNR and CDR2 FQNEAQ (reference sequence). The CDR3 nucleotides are TGTGCCAGCAGCTTAGTCGGATATGGCTACACCTTC. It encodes CASSLVGYGYTF.

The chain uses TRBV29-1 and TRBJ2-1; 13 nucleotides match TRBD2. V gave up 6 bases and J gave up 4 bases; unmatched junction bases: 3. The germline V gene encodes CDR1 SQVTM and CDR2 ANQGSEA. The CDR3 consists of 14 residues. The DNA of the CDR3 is TGCAGCGTAGGACTAGCGGGAGCTTACAATGAGCAGTTCTTC. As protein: CSVGLAGAYNEQFF.

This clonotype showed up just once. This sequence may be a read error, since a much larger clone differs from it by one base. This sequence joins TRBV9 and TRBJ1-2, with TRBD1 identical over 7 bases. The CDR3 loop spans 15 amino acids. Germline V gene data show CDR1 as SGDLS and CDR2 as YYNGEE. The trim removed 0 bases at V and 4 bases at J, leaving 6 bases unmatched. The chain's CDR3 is CASSVETQGTYGYTF. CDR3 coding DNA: TGTGCCAGCAGCGTAGAGACACAGGGGACCTATGGCTACACCTTC.

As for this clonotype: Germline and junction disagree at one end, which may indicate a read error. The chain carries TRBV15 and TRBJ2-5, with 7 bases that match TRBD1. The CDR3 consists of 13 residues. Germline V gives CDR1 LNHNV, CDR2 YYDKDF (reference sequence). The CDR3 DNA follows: TGTACCACCAGCAGGGGACAGCTAGAGACCCAGTACTTC. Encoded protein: CTTSRGQLETQYF.

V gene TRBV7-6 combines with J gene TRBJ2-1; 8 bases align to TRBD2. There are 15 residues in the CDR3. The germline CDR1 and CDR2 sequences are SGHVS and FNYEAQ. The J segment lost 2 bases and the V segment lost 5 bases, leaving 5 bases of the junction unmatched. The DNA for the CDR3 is TGTGCCAGCAGCGCCCTAGCGGGCACCTACAATGAGCAGTTCTTC. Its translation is CASSALAGTYNEQFF.

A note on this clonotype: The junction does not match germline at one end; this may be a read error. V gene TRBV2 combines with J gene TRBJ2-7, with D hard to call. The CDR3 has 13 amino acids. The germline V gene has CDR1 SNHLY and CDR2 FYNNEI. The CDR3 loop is CACSAPDKYEQYF. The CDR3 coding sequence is TGTGCCTGCAGTGCCCCCGATAAATACGAGCAGTACTTC.

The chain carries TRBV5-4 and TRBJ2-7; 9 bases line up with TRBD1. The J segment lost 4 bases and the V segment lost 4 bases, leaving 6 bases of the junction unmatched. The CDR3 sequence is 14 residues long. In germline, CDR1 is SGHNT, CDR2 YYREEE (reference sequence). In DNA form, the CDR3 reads TGTGCCAGCAGCCCGGACAGGGGTAGGTACGAGCAGTACTTC. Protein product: CASSPDRGRYEQYF.

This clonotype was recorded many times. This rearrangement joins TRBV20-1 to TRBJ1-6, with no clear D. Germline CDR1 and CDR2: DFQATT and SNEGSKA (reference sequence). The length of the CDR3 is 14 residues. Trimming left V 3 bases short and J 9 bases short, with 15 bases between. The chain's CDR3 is CSASDYSQGSPLHF. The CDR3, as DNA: TGCAGTGCTAGCGACTACTCACAAGGTTCACCCCTCCACTTT.

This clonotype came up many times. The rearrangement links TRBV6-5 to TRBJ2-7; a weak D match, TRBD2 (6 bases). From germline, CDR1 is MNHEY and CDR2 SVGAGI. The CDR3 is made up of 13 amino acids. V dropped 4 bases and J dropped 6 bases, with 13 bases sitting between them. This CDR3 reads CASSLLEGGEQYF. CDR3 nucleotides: TGTGCCAGCAGTTTGCTAGAGGGAGGCGAGCAGTACTTC.

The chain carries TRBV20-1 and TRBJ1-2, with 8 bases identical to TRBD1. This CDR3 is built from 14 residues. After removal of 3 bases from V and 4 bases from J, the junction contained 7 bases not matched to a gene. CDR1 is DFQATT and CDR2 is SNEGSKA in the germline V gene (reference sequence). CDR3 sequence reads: CSASWTGSIYGYTF. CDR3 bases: TGCAGTGCTAGTTGGACAGGGTCTATCTATGGCTACACCTTC.

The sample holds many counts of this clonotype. The CDR3 here is CASKTTGPDTQYF. CDR3 DNA: TGTGCCAGCAAAACAACAGGCCCCGATACGCAGTATTTT. This chain connects TRBV2 to TRBJ2-3, with a tentative D call TRBD1 (5 bases). CDR3 length: 13 amino acids. Per germline, CDR1 SNHLY and CDR2 FYNNEI. V was trimmed by 7 bases and J by 6 bases, leaving 14 bases between them.

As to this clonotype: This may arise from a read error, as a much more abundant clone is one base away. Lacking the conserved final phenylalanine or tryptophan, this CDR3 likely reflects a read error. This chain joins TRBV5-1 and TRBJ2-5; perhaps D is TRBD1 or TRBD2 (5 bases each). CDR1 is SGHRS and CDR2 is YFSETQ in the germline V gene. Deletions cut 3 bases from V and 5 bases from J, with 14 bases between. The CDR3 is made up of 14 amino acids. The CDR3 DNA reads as TGCGCCAGCAGCTGGGGATCAGGGACCGAGACCCAGTACCTC. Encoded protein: CASSWGSGTETQYL.

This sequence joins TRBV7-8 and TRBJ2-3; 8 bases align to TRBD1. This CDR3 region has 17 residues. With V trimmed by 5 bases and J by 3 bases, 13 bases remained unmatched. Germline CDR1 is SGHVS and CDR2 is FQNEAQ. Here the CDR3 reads CASSQPGQDFSTDTQYF. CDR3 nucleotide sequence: TGTGCCAGCAGCCAGCCGGGACAGGATTTCTCAACAGATACGCAGTATTTT.

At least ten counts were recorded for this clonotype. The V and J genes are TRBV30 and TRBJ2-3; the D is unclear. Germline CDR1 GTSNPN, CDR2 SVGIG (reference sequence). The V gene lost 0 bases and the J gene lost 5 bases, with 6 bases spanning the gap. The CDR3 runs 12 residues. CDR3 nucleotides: TGTGCCTGGAGTGTAGAAGGAGATACGCAGTATTTT. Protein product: CAWSVEGDTQYF.

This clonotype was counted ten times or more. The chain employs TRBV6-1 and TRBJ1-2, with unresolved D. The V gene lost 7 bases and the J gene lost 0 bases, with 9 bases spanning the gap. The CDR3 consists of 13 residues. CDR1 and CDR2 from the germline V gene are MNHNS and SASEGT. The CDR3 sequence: CASTGPPNYGYTF. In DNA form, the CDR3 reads TGTGCCAGCACCGGGCCGCCTAACTATGGCTACACCTTC.